This section outlines one TCR beta chain sequence together with its context. There are many counts of this clone. It lacks a known antigen. The read falls 3 residues short of the CDR3 end, and the missing part is taken from the germline J gene. For sequencing, equivalent amounts of genomic DNA were input from CVID and control samples. For every sample, a 60 bp segment covering the rearranged TCRbeta CDR3 region was amplified and then sequenced. The immunoSEQ assay, a bias-corrected multiplex PCR combined with high-throughput sequencing, was used for TCRbeta amplification. The source study handled its data this way. Every unique nucleotide sequence counted as a clone and was annotated with V, D and J genes, copy number and frequency. Sequences were labeled productive if in frame, and non-productive if out of frame or containing stop codons. As previously described, clonality was calculated on the basis of Shannon's entropy. The predicted amino acid sequences of productive clones were used to derive the mean CDR3 Kyte-Doolittle hydropathy. The R hclust function was used to hierarchically cluster scaled V gene usage with Manhattan distance and complete linkage. Clone sharing by CDR3 amino acid sequence was assessed by resampling 12 repertoires per group over 100 rounds. The repertoires were searched for 60 to 75 published EBV-specific TCRbeta sequences and roughly 250 published CMV-specific TCRbeta sequences. A couple of CVID samples that yielded fewer than 10,000 sequences were excluded from the analysis, so around 40 CVID repertoires were retained. Not all clones reach the TCRdb copy of this immuneACCESS table, which keeps in-frame sequences only. Checked studies attribute under half of the gap to unresolved V genes and leave the rest unexplained. The D gene and trimming were derived from the DNA, and the V and J assignments and clone size from that table. Here the sample lists about 40,000 clones, none seen once only. The top ten clonotypes cover about 3% of the sample.

The entry originates in a study of T cell clonality in common variable immunodeficiency (dated by TCRdb to between 2015 and 2016). The paper as a whole reports these results and caveats: Increased TCRbeta clonality was found in CVID subjects compared with healthy controls (t-test p = 0.018), with the increase being most characteristic of about a third of subjects. According to the authors, finding the cause of the higher clonality in CVID would require sequencing the repertoires of T cell subpopulations. Healthy controls shared more TCRbeta clones with each other than CVID subjects shared among themselves (p < 0.0001). Correlations between repertoire features and clinical complications were limited by patient heterogeneity within the CVID cohort. Fewer deletions and N-nucleotide insertions were reportedly observed in CVID TCRbeta sequences, and highly modified clones with 13 or more V deletions were reportedly absent from CVID TCRbeta sequences. Even though DNA input was the same, control samples had an average of about 90,000 unique sequences each, compared with approximately 30,000 in CVID samples.

Predominantly Caucasian heritage was noted among both the CVID patients and the healthy controls. Heparinized peripheral whole blood samples of about 5 to 8.5 ml were collected from each donor. Genomic DNA from adults with common variable immune deficiency (CVID) and from healthy adult controls was the source for sequencing TCRbeta CDR3 repertoires. A total of some 22 healthy adult volunteers (about twelve female and around 10 male; age range about 23 to 75 years, mean age about 31) were included in the control group. Diluted blood was subjected to density centrifugation over Hypaque 1077 or Ficoll-Paque for isolation of peripheral blood mononuclear cells. Genomic DNA was obtained from unsorted mononuclear cells through either Qiagen column purification or a centrifugation-based method. Including the terminal cysteine and phenylalanine, the CDR3 comprises 15 residues. The CDR3 was read in part: 36 bases, with the frame set at base 1. Per the germline V gene, SNHLY is the CDR1 and FYNNEI is the CDR2.

The sequenced sample was peripheral blood mononuclear cells. The sequence links TRBV2 to TRBJ1-2, and TRBD1 matches 9 of the central bases. This sequence was found in a person aged 18 to 75 in good health. The CDR3 DNA, read in part, is TGTGCCAGCAGGGAGCTCCGGGACAGGGTAGGCGGC. Its protein reads: CASRELRDRVGG. The CDR3 reads in full as CASRELRDRVGGYTF.